These 9 T cell receptor beta chains originate from one sample sequenced in a study of control samples from healthy donors and cancer patients (dated by TCRdb to the early 2020s). Preparation of the library involved the immunoSEQ multiplex PCR assay. Drawn from immuneACCESS, this table holds only the in-frame rearrangements with V and J called that TCRdb kept. Clones are partly lost; checked studies trace under half to an unresolved V gene and leave the rest unexplained. Here the sample has about 140,000 clones; 90% to 95% occur a single time. The ten largest make up roughly 14% of the sample. Material for sequencing was blood. These receptors all stem from a man aged 35 to 55 in good health.

The rearrangement links TRBV21-1 to TRBJ2-2; the DNA was not used to check the table's D call, TRBD2. TRBV21-1 is assigned pseudogene status. There are 20 residues in the CDR3. The CDR3 bases are TGTGCCAGCAGCACCTCCGGGACTAGCGGGACGGGCCATGGGGGCGGGGAGCTGTTTTTT. It specifies CASSTSGTSGTGHGGGELFF.

V gene TRBV4-1 combines with J gene TRBJ1-6; D unclear. This CDR3 spans 14 amino acids. Trimming took 4 bases from V and 7 from J, leaving 11 bases between them. Germline V gene lookup returns CDR1 MGHRA and CDR2 YSYEKL. The CDR3 spells CASSRPGQNSPLHF. The CDR3 nucleotides read TGCGCCAGCAGCCGACCGGGTCAAAATTCACCCCTCCACTTT.

The J gene is TRBJ2-2, the V gene TRBV15, with D maybe TRBD2 (7 bases). V lost 0 bases to trimming and J lost 4 bases, with 15 bases between them. The CDR3 length is 17 residues. From germline, CDR1 is LNHNV and CDR2 YYDKDF (reference sequence). CDR3 nucleotide sequence: TGTGCCACCAGCAGAGAGCGGGGGCGAGGAAGCACCGGGGAGCTGTTTTTT. This gives the protein CATSRERGRGSTGELFF.

The V and J genes are TRBV4-3 and TRBJ2-5; D is perhaps TRBD1 or TRBD2 (5 bases each). V shed 0 bases and J shed 7 bases, with 21 bases lying between them. Germline V gene sequence: CDR1 LGHNA, CDR2 YSLEER. This CDR3 contains 17 residues. The CDR3 spells CASSQDPWDGIPRTQYF. Here the CDR3 DNA reads TGCGCCAGCAGCCAAGATCCTTGGGACGGAATCCCCAGGACCCAGTACTTC.

This clone was seen only once. The V and J genes are TRBV18 and TRBJ1-1; D ambiguous. Germline CDR1 KGHSH, CDR2 LQKENI. Trimming removed 3 bases from V and 3 bases from J, with 8 bases in between. This CDR3 has 13 residues. The CDR3 is CASSPHSDTEAFF. CDR3 DNA: TGTGCCAGCTCACCCCACAGTGACACTGAAGCTTTCTTT.

The chain has TRBV9 and TRBJ1-6; the D gene is possibly TRBD1 (6 bases). The CDR3 runs 16 residues. Deletions cut 4 bases from V and 5 bases from J, with 16 bases between. Per germline, CDR1 SGDLS and CDR2 YYNGEE. CDR3 DNA: TGTGCCAGCAGCCCCGATTGGGGGCGCGATAATTCACCCCTCCACTTT. Translation: CASSPDWGRDNSPLHF.

V usage is TRBV11-2 and J usage is TRBJ1-3; D uncertain. The germline V and J ends were trimmed by 3 bases and 3 bases, with 12 bases remaining between them. CDR3 length: 15 amino acids. Germline V lookup: CDR1 SGHAT, CDR2 FQNNGV. CDR3 sequence reads: CASSFFGNYGNTIYF. The CDR3 bases are TGTGCCAGCAGCTTCTTCGGGAATTATGGAAACACCATATATTTT.

This chain joins TRBV5-4 and TRBJ2-1; TRBD2 matches 16 bases. Germline V gene sequence: CDR1 SGHNT, CDR2 YYREEE (reference sequence). This CDR3 comprises 17 residues. J lost 5 bases, V lost 4 bases, and 6 bases had no gene match. The CDR3 sequence: CASSRGTSGGVNNEQFF. CDR3 coding DNA: TGTGCCAGCAGCCGCGGGACTAGCGGGGGGGTGAACAATGAGCAGTTCTTC.

CDR3 region: CATSDGQGRKPQHF. In DNA, the CDR3 is TGTGCCACCAGTGATGGACAGGGCAGGAAGCCCCAGCATTTT. The rearrangement links TRBV24-1 to TRBJ1-5; 8 nucleotides agree with TRBD1. Germline V gene lookup returns CDR1 KGHDR and CDR2 SFDVKD. Germline trimming cut 3 bases from V and 8 bases from J; bases unmatched to any gene: 5. This CDR3 has 14 amino acids.